This TCR beta chain was sequenced during a study of T cells in Graves' hyperthyroidism and ophthalmopathy. For ophthalmopathy patients, the Clinical Activity Score was at least 3 and the NOSPECS grade at least 4; duration was under 3 months. Clinical symptoms, serum thyroxine, TRAb, thyroid ultrasound and orbital computed tomography informed diagnoses. Losses at the gene ends were 4 bases for V and 4 bases for J; bases not matched to a gene: 9. CDR3 length: 15 amino acids. The germline V gene has CDR1 SGHNT and CDR2 YENEEA. RNA transcripts were the template for amplifying TCR beta CDR3 regions. RT-PCR in the first round (using the HTBI primer set) targeted the TCR CDR3. TCRdb passed the multiplex PCR reads through MiXCR, listing each CDR3 protein once. The repertoire has about 610,000 distinct CDR3 sequences, roughly 15% of them found once; the top ten carry approximately 4.2%.

Sequencing used blood. The clonotype was recovered from a woman aged 40 to 50 with Graves' ophthalmopathy. The chain joins TRBV11-3 to TRBJ2-7; 8 positions agree with TRBD2. The CDR3 bases are TGTGCCAGCAGCTCTCTAGCGGGCGGATTATACGAGCAGTACTTC. It is translated as CASSSLAGGLYEQYF.